A single sample gave rise to the 32 T cell receptor beta chains below, sequenced in a study of T cell clonality in common variable immunodeficiency. Sequencing used immunoSEQ multiplex PCR; TCRdb keeps in-frame clones, though not all of them. The sample shows tens of thousands of clones, no singletons; the ten largest hold 3.5% to 4%. The source material was peripheral blood mononuclear cells. These receptors came from a person aged 18 to 75 in good health.

This clone was recorded at least ten times. The DNA ends 3 residues before the CDR3 does, and the rest of the CDR3 is filled in from the germline J gene. The V gene is TRBV5-4, the J gene TRBJ2-1, with a weak D call TRBD2 (7 bases). Germline V lookup: CDR1 SGHNT, CDR2 YYREEE (reference sequence). The CDR3 is 15 residues long. V lost 4 bases to trimming and J lost 5 bases, with 16 bases between them. The CDR3 spells CASSRGGGTDNEQFF. CDR3 DNA, as far as it was read: TGTGCCAGCAGCCGTGGGGGGGGCACCGACAATGAG.

This clone was counted ten times or more. The CDR3 extends 3 residues past the end of the read, so its final part is completed from the germline J gene. This chain links TRBV7-9 with TRBJ2-3, with D possibly TRBD1 on 6 matching bases. Germline assignment: CDR1 SEHNR and CDR2 FQNEAQ (reference sequence). The length of the CDR3 is 13 residues. V was cut by 5 bases and J by 4 bases, with 10 bases left in between. The CDR3 spells CASSPKGADTQYF. The CDR3 DNA, read in part, is TGTGCCAGCAGCCCGAAGGGGGCAGATACG.

This clone appeared a few times. The sequence runs out 3 residues before the end of the CDR3; the remainder is reconstructed from the germline J gene. The rearrangement joins TRBV2 to TRBJ2-2; perhaps TRBD1 as D (5 bases). The CDR3 spans 13 residues. Germline CDR1 SNHLY, CDR2 FYNNEI. V was pared by 7 bases and J by 8 bases, with 14 bases between. The DNA read from the CDR3 is TGTGCCAGCAATAAAAGGGGCCCTGGGGAG. Protein product: CASNKRGPGE. The complete CDR3 sequence is CASNKRGPGELFF.

This clone was observed a handful of times. The DNA ends 3 residues before the CDR3 does, and the rest of the CDR3 is filled in from the germline J gene. The chain recombines TRBV7-6 with TRBJ1-2; 10 bases fit TRBD1. Germline V lookup: CDR1 SGHVS, CDR2 FNYEAQ. This CDR3 contains 15 residues. CDR3 bases read: TGTGCCAGCAGTCCCCGGGACAGGGGCTCCTACGAC. Translation gives CASSPRDRGSYD. The full-length CDR3 reads as CASSPRDRGSYDYTF.

This clone has at least ten counts. The sequenced fragment ends 3 residues before the CDR3 boundary, so the rest is inferred from the germline J gene. The chain employs TRBV19 and TRBJ1-5, with D unclear. V was shortened by 3 bases and J by 6 bases, with 9 bases between the two germline ends. The germline CDR1 and CDR2 sequences are LNHDA and SQIVND (reference sequence). The CDR3 has 13 residues. This chain's CDR3 is CASSINSGQPQHF. CDR3 bases read: TGTGCCAGTAGTATTAACAGTGGTCAGCCC.

Of note for this clone: The missing CDR3 end, 3 residues past where the read stops, is filled in from the germline J gene. The chain couples TRBV13 to TRBJ1-2; TRBD1 aligns across 10 bases. CDR1 is PRHDT, CDR2 FYEKMQ, per germline (reference sequence). The length of the CDR3 is 13 residues. The junction had 2 bases not matched to a gene; V was cut back by 3 bases and J by 7 bases. The covered CDR3 bases are TGTGCCAGCAGCTTGGGACAGGGGTTTGGC. This translates into CASSLGQGFG. The complete CDR3 protein is CASSLGQGFGYTF.

This clone appeared many times. Coverage ceases 3 residues before the CDR3 finishes, and the germline J gene fills in the end. The chain combines TRBV6-2 or TRBV6-3 with TRBJ2-1; possible D gene TRBD2, 6 bases. Germline V CDR1 and CDR2: MNHEY, SVGEGT. This CDR3 contains 15 residues. V was cut by 5 bases and J by 0 bases, with 11 bases left in between. This chain's CDR3 is CASSGGLFSYNEQFF. The CDR3 DNA, read in part, is TGTGCCAGCAGTGGGGGACTTTTCTCCTACAATGAG.

This clone was observed many times. The missing CDR3 end, 3 residues past where the read stops, is filled in from the germline J gene. The J gene is TRBJ2-1, the V gene TRBV20-1, with 7 nucleotides matching TRBD1. Germline assignment: CDR1 DFQATT and CDR2 SNEGSKA (reference sequence). Trimming removed 3 bases from V and 1 base from J; junction bases left unmatched: 12. The CDR3 totals 17 residues. The CDR3 DNA, read in part, is TGCAGTGCTAGCACGTCCCGGACAGGACTTTCCTACAATGAG. It yields the protein CSASTSRTGLSYNE. The full CDR3 protein is CSASTSRTGLSYNEQFF.

This clone has a count of ten or more. The CDR3 is cut off 3 residues early in the read; its end comes from the germline J gene. V gene TRBV12-3 or TRBV12-4 combines with J gene TRBJ1-6, with D perhaps TRBD1 (6 bases). V dropped 4 bases and J dropped 8 bases, with 12 bases sitting between them. CDR3 size: 14 residues. CDR3 sequence reads: CASSSRGGDSPLHF. Incomplete CDR3 DNA: TGTGCCAGCAGTTCCCGAGGGGGGGATTCACCC.

Turning to this clone: From the germline J gene comes the end of the CDR3, since the read stops 3 residues before it. V usage is TRBV6-1 and J usage is TRBJ2-3, with D unresolved. Germline lookup yields CDR1 MNHNS and CDR2 SASEGT. The CDR3 is 13 amino acids. CDR3 amino acids: CASSDPQSQSQYF. Incomplete CDR3 DNA: TGTGCCAGCAGTGATCCCCAGAGTCAGTCG.

This clone has a count of ten or more. Read coverage stops 3 residues before the CDR3 terminus; the germline J gene supplies the remainder. This chain uses TRBV7-2 with TRBJ1-5; possibly TRBD1 for D (5 bases). The CDR3 has 15 residues. CDR1 SGHTA and CDR2 FQGNSA come from the germline V gene. The ends were cut back, 5 bases at V and 4 bases at J, with 15 bases in the middle. The chain's CDR3 is CASSADSTRNQPQHF. The part of the CDR3 DNA that was read is TGTGCCAGCAGCGCCGACAGTACAAGAAATCAGCCC.

With regard to this clone: The read ends 3 residues before the CDR3 terminus; that terminus is restored from the germline J gene. The V call is TRBV14, the J call TRBJ2-5, with D uncertain. Germline-derived CDR1 and CDR2 are SGHDN and FVKESK. The length of the CDR3 is 15 residues. The V and J ends lost 0 bases and 1 base respectively, with 9 bases between them. The sequenced part of the CDR3 DNA is TGTGCCAGCAGCCAAGATTCGCAACTCCAAGAGACC. It is translated as CASSQDSQLQET. The whole CDR3 sequence reads CASSQDSQLQETQYF.

Remarks on this clone: The read ends 3 residues shy of where the CDR3 ends; the end is completed using the germline J gene. The V call is TRBV5-4, the J call TRBJ2-7, with unresolved D. Trimming took off 0 bases at V and 5 bases at J, with 9 bases between the two ends. The germline CDR1 and CDR2 sequences are SGHNT and YYREEE (reference sequence). This CDR3 contains 13 residues. The CDR3 protein is CASSLAQSDEQYF. The CDR3 bases that were read are TGTGCCAGCAGCTTGGCACAATCCGACGAG.

This clone has at least ten counts. The CDR3 goes on 3 residues after the read ends, and that part is filled in from the germline J gene. The genes are TRBV20-1 and TRBJ1-2; possible D gene TRBD1, 5 bases. The CDR3 is made up of 13 amino acids. Germline CDR1 and CDR2: DFQATT and SNEGSKA (reference sequence). The CDR3 DNA, read in part, is TGCAGTGCTCCAAAGACCGGACAAGAGACC. Protein: CSAPKTGQET. The entire CDR3 is CSAPKTGQETYTF.

At least ten counts were recorded for this clone. The read is 3 residues too short to cover the CDR3 end, so that end is filled in from the germline J gene. J is TRBJ1-1 and V is TRBV5-1, with 9 bases fitting TRBD1. The CDR3 runs 17 residues. Per germline, CDR1 SGHRS and CDR2 YFSETQ. Losses at the gene ends were 0 bases for V and 1 base for J; bases not matched to a gene: 7. The CDR3 here is CASSLGWGTGRNTEAFF. Incomplete CDR3 DNA: TGCGCCAGCAGCTTGGGGTGGGGGACAGGGAGGAACACTGAA.

This clone was counted ten times or more. The read ends 3 residues shy of where the CDR3 ends; the end is completed using the germline J gene. This chain connects TRBV11-2 to TRBJ2-7, with TRBD2 as a possible D gene (6 bases). The V and J ends lost 7 bases and 6 bases respectively, with 19 bases between them. Germline V gene lookup returns CDR1 SGHAT and CDR2 FQNNGV. The CDR3 contains 14 residues. CDR3 sequence reads: CASNLGFGGGEQYF. The CDR3 DNA, read in part, is TGTGCCAGCAATTTGGGGTTCGGGGGAGGCGAG.

This clone was counted only a few times. The sequence runs out 3 residues before the end of the CDR3; the remainder is reconstructed from the germline J gene. The rearrangement uses TRBV2 and TRBJ2-2; D assignment may be TRBD1 or TRBD2 (5 bases each). The CDR3 is made up of 17 amino acids. CDR1 and CDR2 from the germline V gene are SNHLY and FYNNEI. Partial CDR3 DNA: TGTGCCAGCAGTGAACGCCCGGGATACTCTGGGGCCAACGTG. Protein product: CASSERPGYSGANV. The whole CDR3 sequence is CASSERPGYSGANVLFF.

The sample holds a few counts of this clone. Read coverage stops 3 residues before the CDR3 terminus; the germline J gene supplies the remainder. V usage is TRBV7-2 and J usage is TRBJ1-2; D gene unclear. The germline V gene encodes CDR1 SGHTA and CDR2 FQGNSA. The CDR3 spans 15 residues. The sequenced part of the CDR3 DNA is TGTGCCAGCAGCCAGCTAGCTTGGAGCACAGATACC. Residues: CASSQLAWSTDT. The complete CDR3 sequence is CASSQLAWSTDTYTF.

This clone was seen at least ten times. The read terminates 3 residues before the CDR3 end, so the remaining end is supplied by the germline J gene. The chain joins TRBV19 to TRBJ1-3, with D possibly matching TRBD1 (6 bases). The CDR3 has 13 residues. Looked up from germline, CDR1 is LNHDA and CDR2 is SQIVND (reference sequence). The V end lost 6 bases, the J end lost 4 bases, and 10 bases lay between the germline ends. The sequenced CDR3 bases are TGTGCCAGTAGCCAGGGGCCCGGAAACACC. Translation: CASSQGPGNT. The whole CDR3 sequence reads CASSQGPGNTIYF.

This clone has a count of ten or more. The observed sequence ends 3 residues before the CDR3 terminus, with the missing tail filled in from the germline J gene. The rearrangement joins TRBV19 to TRBJ2-7; D possibly corresponds to TRBD2 (6 bases). The V gene lost 1 base and the J gene lost 0 bases, with 13 bases spanning the gap. This CDR3 spans 16 amino acids. Germline CDR1 LNHDA, CDR2 SQIVND (reference sequence). CDR3 bases read: TGTGCCAGTAGTATAGCGGGGGAACTAAGCTCCTACGAG. This gives the protein CASSIAGELSSYE. The full CDR3 reads CASSIAGELSSYEQYF.

The CDR3 is CASSIGSGANVLFF. The CDR3 DNA, read in part, is TGTGCCAGCAGTATTGGCTCTGGGGCCAACGTA. V gene TRBV2 combines with J gene TRBJ1-4; weak D call: TRBD1 (5 bases). The observed sequence ends 3 residues before the CDR3 terminus, with the missing tail filled in from the germline J gene. The CDR3 spans 14 residues. The V gene's germline CDR1 is SNHLY and CDR2 FYNNEI.

This clone was found many times. Read data end 3 residues before the CDR3 end; the end is taken from the germline J gene. V and J are TRBV19 and TRBJ1-1, with 7 nucleotides matching TRBD1. The V and J ends lost 7 bases and 3 bases, in that order; junction bases with no gene match: 8. The CDR3 is 14 residues long. Germline CDR1 LNHDA, CDR2 SQIVND (reference sequence). Partial CDR3 DNA: TGTGCCAGTACCCCATGGAGGGGGCACACTGAA. This encodes CASTPWRGHTE. The CDR3, in full, reads CASTPWRGHTEAFF.

There are many counts of this clone. The read comes to an end 3 residues before the CDR3 does, leaving the germline J gene to fill in the end. The V call is TRBV2, the J call TRBJ2-5; 13 bases agree with TRBD2. Germline trimming cut 5 bases from V and 6 bases from J; bases unmatched to any gene: 9. The CDR3 covers 16 residues. Germline V gene sequence: CDR1 SNHLY, CDR2 FYNNEI. CDR3 residues: CASSTSGGGLGKTQYF. The CDR3 DNA, read in part, is TGTGCCAGCAGTACTAGCGGGGGGGGGCTGGGAAAGACC.

This clone has at least ten counts. The DNA ends 3 residues before the CDR3 does, and the rest of the CDR3 is filled in from the germline J gene. This chain links TRBV13 with TRBJ2-3; TRBD2 agrees at 8 bases. Germline CDR1 and CDR2: PRHDT and FYEKMQ (reference sequence). This CDR3 contains 16 residues. The V segment lost 3 bases and the J segment 5 bases; nucleotides outside the gene matches: 10. CDR3 DNA (partial): TGTGCCAGCAGCTTCAGCACTAGCGGACGGCGAGATACG. Translating it yields CASSFSTSGRRDT. The full-length CDR3 reads as CASSFSTSGRRDTQYF. The entire variable domain, with the rest obtained from reference TRBV13 and TRBJ2-3, is as follows: AAGVIQSPRHLIKEKRETATLKCYPIPRHDTVYWYQQGPGQDPQFLISFYEKMQSDKGSIPDRFSAQQFSDYHSELNMSSLELGDSALYFCASSFSTSGRRDTQYFGPGTRLTVL.

In this sample, this clone turned up many times. The read finishes 3 residues shy of the CDR3 end, and the germline J gene is used to complete it. The chain has TRBV18 and TRBJ1-3; D remains ambiguous. The CDR3 has 15 residues. Trimming removed 0 bases from V and 0 bases from J, with 6 bases in between. Germline CDR1 and CDR2: KGHSH and LQKENI. The CDR3 loop reads CASSPPRPSGNTIYF. CDR3 bases read: TGTGCCAGCTCACCACCGAGGCCCTCTGGAAACACC.

Many counts were recorded for this clone. The read stops 3 residues short of the end of the CDR3; the missing end is completed from the germline J gene. V is TRBV20-1 and J is TRBJ2-1; 7 bases align to TRBD2. The CDR3 is 15 amino acids. Germline lookup yields CDR1 DFQATT and CDR2 SNEGSKA (reference sequence). V gave up 3 bases and J gave up 2 bases; unmatched junction bases: 7. The DNA read from the CDR3 is TGCAGTGCTAGGGGCAGCGGGGTCGCCTACAATGAG. This gives the protein CSARGSGVAYNE. In full, the CDR3 reads CSARGSGVAYNEQFF.

This clone was observed at least ten times. The CDR3 goes on 3 residues after the read ends, and that part is filled in from the germline J gene. The genes are TRBV15 and TRBJ2-7; D unclear. CDR3 length: 15 amino acids. The V end lost 0 bases, the J end lost 1 base, and 10 bases lay between the germline ends. Per the germline V gene, CDR1 is LNHNV and CDR2 is YYDKDF (reference sequence). The CDR3 DNA, read in part, is TGTGCCACCAGCAGAGACCCCGGCGGTTCCTACGAG. This codes for CATSRDPGGSYE. The entire CDR3 reads CATSRDPGGSYEQYF.

This clone showed up many times. The CDR3 is cut off 3 residues early in the read; its end comes from the germline J gene. V gene TRBV10-3 combines with J gene TRBJ2-7; tentatively, D is TRBD1 (6 bases). In germline, CDR1 is ENHRY, CDR2 SYGVKD. V was shortened by 2 bases and J by 6 bases, with 20 bases between the two germline ends. The CDR3 is 16 amino acids. The CDR3 bases that were read are TGTGCCATCAGTGAGAACAACCCCGAAGTCAGGGGCGAG. Translation: CAISENNPEVRGE. The full CDR3 reads CAISENNPEVRGEQYF.

This clone was picked up many times. The read finishes 3 residues shy of the CDR3 end, and the germline J gene is used to complete it. The chain has TRBV20-1 and TRBJ2-1; possibly TRBD2 for D (5 bases). This CDR3 has 17 residues. Trimming removed 0 bases from V and 0 bases from J, with 15 bases in between. Germline CDR1 and CDR2: DFQATT and SNEGSKA (reference sequence). Incomplete CDR3 DNA: TGCAGTGCTAGAGATTTCCTAGCTTCCAACTCCTACAATGAG. Amino acids: CSARDFLASNSYNE. The complete CDR3 protein is CSARDFLASNSYNEQFF.

This clone has at least ten counts. The observed sequence ends 3 residues before the CDR3 terminus, with the missing tail filled in from the germline J gene. The rearrangement joins TRBV10-2 to TRBJ1-6, with a weak D call TRBD1 (6 bases). In germline, CDR1 is WSHSY, CDR2 SAAADI. This CDR3 spans 14 amino acids. The V gene lost 1 base and the J gene lost 7 bases, with 8 bases spanning the gap. The sequenced CDR3 bases are TGCGCCAGCAGTGAGTGGACAGAGAATTCACCC. Encoded protein: CASSEWTENSP. The full-length CDR3 reads as CASSEWTENSPLHF.

A word on this clone: The read stops 3 residues short of the end of the CDR3; the missing end is completed from the germline J gene. The rearrangement joins TRBV5-1 to TRBJ2-7; 9 bases align to TRBD2. The V segment lost 0 bases and the J segment 2 bases; nucleotides outside the gene matches: 3. CDR3 length equals 15 residues. CDR1 is SGHRS, CDR2 YFSETQ, per germline. Incomplete CDR3 DNA: TGCGCCAGCAGCTTGGATCCTAGCGGGACCTACGAG. This translates into CASSLDPSGTYE. In full, the CDR3 is CASSLDPSGTYEQYF.

The table lists this clone with a few counts. From the germline J gene comes the end of the CDR3, since the read stops 3 residues before it. The J gene is TRBJ1-2, the V gene TRBV18; D is possibly TRBD1 (6 bases). This CDR3 is 18 amino acids long. The germline CDR1 and CDR2 sequences are KGHSH and LQKENI. The part of the CDR3 DNA that was read is TGTGCCAGCTCACCTCAGACAGGCCGGACTAGCGGGACCTACGAC. This sequence encodes CASSPQTGRTSGTYD. From start to end, the CDR3 is CASSPQTGRTSGTYDYTF.